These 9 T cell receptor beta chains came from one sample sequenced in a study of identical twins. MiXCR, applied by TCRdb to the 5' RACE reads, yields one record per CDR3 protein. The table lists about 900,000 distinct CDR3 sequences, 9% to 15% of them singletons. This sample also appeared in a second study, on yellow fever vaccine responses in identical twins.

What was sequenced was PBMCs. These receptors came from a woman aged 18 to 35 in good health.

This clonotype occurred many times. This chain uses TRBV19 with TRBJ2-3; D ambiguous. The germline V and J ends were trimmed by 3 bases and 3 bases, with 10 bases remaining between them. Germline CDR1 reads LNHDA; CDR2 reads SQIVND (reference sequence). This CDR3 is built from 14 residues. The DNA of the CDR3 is TGTGCCAGTAGTATGCCGGCTAGGACAGATACGCAGTATTTT. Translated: CASSMPARTDTQYF.

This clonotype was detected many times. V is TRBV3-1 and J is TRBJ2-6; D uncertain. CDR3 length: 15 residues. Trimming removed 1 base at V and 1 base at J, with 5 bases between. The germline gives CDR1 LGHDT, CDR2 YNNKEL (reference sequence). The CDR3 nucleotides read TGTGCCAGCAGCCAAGGAGTGTCTGGGGCCAACGTCCTGACTTTC. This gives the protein CASSQGVSGANVLTF.

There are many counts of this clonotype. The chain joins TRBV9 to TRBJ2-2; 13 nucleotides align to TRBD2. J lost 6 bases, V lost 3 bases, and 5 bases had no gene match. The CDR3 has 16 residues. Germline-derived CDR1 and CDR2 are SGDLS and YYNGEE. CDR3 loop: CASSARLAGGSGELFF. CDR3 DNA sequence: TGTGCCAGCAGCGCCCGACTAGCGGGAGGTTCCGGGGAGCTGTTTTTT. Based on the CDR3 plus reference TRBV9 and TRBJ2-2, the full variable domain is DSGVTQTPKHLITATGQRVTLRCSPRSGDLSVYWYQQSLDQGLQFLIQYYNGEERAKGNILERFSAQQFPDLHSELNLSSLELGDSALYFCASSARLAGGSGELFFGEGSRLTVL.

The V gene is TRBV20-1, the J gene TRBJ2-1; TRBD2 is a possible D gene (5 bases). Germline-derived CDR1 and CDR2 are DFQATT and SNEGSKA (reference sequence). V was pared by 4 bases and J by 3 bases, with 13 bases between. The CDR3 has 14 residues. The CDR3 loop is CSATETRYYNEQFF. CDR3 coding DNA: TGCAGTGCTACCGAAACTAGATACTACAATGAGCAGTTCTTC.

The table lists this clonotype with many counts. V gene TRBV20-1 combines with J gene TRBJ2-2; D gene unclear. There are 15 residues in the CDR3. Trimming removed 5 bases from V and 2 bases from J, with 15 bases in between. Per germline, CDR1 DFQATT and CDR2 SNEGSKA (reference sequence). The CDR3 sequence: CSAHTFKRNTGELFF. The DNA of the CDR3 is TGCAGTGCTCACACTTTTAAAAGAAACACCGGGGAGCTGTTTTTT.

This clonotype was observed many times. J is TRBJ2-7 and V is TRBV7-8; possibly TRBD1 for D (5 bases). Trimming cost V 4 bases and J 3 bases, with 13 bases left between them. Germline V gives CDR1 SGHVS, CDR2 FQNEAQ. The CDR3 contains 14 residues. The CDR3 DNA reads TGTGCCAGCAGCTCTGTCAGGGAAGGCTACGAGCAGTACGTC. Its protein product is CASSSVREGYEQYV.

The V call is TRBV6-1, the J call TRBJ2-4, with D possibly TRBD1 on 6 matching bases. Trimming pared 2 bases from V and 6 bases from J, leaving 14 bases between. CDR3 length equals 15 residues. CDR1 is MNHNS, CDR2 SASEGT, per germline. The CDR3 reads CASSETGKPGNIQYF. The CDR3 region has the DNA TGTGCCAGCAGTGAAACAGGGAAACCAGGAAACATTCAGTACTTC.

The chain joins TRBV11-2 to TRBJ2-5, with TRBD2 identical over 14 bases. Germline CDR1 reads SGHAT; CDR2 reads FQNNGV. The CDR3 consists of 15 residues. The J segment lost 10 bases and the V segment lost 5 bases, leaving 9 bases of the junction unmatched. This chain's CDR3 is CASSPRRTSGRIQYF. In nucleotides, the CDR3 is TGTGCCAGCAGCCCTCGCCGGACTAGCGGGAGGATCCAGTACTTC.

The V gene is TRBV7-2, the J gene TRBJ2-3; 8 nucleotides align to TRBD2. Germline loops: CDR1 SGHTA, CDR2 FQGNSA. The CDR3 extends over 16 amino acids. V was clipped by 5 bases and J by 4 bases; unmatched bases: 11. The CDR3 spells CASSPGGARRADTQYF. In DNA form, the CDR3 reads TGTGCCAGCAGCCCCGGGGGGGCCCGGAGGGCAGATACGCAGTATTTT.